This T cell receptor (beta chain) stems from a study of CD8+ T cells in alopecia areata. Findings of the study overall: Scalp lesions, especially in alopecia totalis/universalis, had higher clonality than normal scalp.

Points on this clone: Its target is not known.

Germline V gene lookup returns CDR1 SEHNR and CDR2 FQNEAQ (reference sequence). This CDR3 has 14 amino acids. Trimming stripped 3 bases from V and 3 bases from J, with 11 bases between. The sequencing template was cDNA reverse transcribed from extracted RNA. The table came from immunoSEQ multiplex PCR; TCRdb's copy has only in-frame clones and leaves some out. The table has more than 110,000 clones, around 60% seen once. The source is a human donor with alopecia areata. This chain links TRBV7-9 with TRBJ1-1; no firm D call. The sequencing used CD4+ T cells sorted from blood, collected at week 0. Here the CDR3 reads CASSFGGGDTEAFF. CDR3 coding DNA: TGTGCCAGCAGCTTTGGCGGCGGGGACACTGAAGCTTTCTTT.